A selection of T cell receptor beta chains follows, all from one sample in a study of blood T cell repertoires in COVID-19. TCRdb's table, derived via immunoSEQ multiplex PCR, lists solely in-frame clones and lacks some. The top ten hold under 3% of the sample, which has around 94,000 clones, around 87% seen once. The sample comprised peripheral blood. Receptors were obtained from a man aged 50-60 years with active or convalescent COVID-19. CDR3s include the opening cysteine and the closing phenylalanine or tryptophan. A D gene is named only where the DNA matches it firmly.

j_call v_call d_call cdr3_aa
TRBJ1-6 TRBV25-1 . CANDRSSYNSPLHF
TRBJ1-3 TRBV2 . CASSEPRAGNTIYF
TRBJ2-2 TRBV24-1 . CATSDLPHTGTGELFF
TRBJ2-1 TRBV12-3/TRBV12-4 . CASSLEGHEQFF
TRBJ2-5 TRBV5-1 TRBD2 CASSPDTSGGTQYF
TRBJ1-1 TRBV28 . CATLEQLNTEAFF
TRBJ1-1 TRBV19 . CASTRTQMNTEAFF
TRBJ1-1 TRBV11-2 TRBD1 CASSLSGGSTEAFF
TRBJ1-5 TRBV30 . CAWSWREGRPQHF
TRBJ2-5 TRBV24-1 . CATSDTPTTGQETQYF
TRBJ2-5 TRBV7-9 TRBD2 CASSFGASGGGETQYF
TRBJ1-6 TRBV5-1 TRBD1 CASSLAWTGEGNSPLHF
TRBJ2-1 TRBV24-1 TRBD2 CATSDRTSEVSYNEQFF
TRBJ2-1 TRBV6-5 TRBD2 CASSRGLAGTNEQFF
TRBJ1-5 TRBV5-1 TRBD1 CASSLQGGGQPQHF
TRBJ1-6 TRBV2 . CASSEDVWQGSDSPLHF
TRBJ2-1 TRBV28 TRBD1 CASSTAGGGYNEQFF
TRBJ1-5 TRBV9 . CASSPWTEDNQPQHF